This is a list of T cell receptor beta chains from one sample in a study of blood T cell repertoires in COVID-19. Generated by immunoSEQ multiplex PCR, the TCRdb table keeps only in-frame clones and is missing some. In the table there are about 330,000 clones, 85% to 90% of which are singletons. What was sequenced was peripheral blood. Source of these receptors: a woman aged 45-60 years with active or convalescent COVID-19. CDR3s leave out the opening cysteine and the closing phenylalanine or tryptophan. A clone size is listed for some rows: how often the clone was seen (once, few, many), or a class if it is expanded.

cdr3_aa: ASSPGGGASYEQY
clone_size: NA
v_call: TRBV5-1

cdr3_aa: ASSGQRGAF
clone_size: once
v_call: TRBV28

cdr3_aa: ASSLGGPINEQF
clone_size: NA
v_call: TRBV11-3

cdr3_aa: SVPVTSGSTDTQY
clone_size: NA
v_call: TRBV29-1

cdr3_aa: ASSLVSSGVNTGELF
clone_size: NA
v_call: TRBV7-2

cdr3_aa: ASSQEGSGLTEAF
clone_size: NA
v_call: TRBV4-1

cdr3_aa: ASSLSDQPQH
clone_size: NA
v_call: TRBV12-3/TRBV12-4

cdr3_aa: ASSRTPGGRRYNEQF
clone_size: NA
v_call: TRBV5-6

cdr3_aa: ASSRGGLAKNIQY
clone_size: once
v_call: TRBV5-6

cdr3_aa: ASSRTANTEAF
clone_size: NA
v_call: TRBV12-3/TRBV12-4

cdr3_aa: AIKDNSEAF
clone_size: NA
v_call: TRBV10-3

cdr3_aa: ASSQDPLVTGELF
clone_size: few
v_call: TRBV4-3

cdr3_aa: ASSFDRGHGTQY
clone_size: NA
v_call: TRBV5-8

cdr3_aa: ASRPGLAGVRSYNEQF
clone_size: NA
v_call: TRBV19

cdr3_aa: ASSITVNRYEQY
clone_size: NA
v_call: TRBV19

cdr3_aa: ASSIGTGGTGELF
clone_size: NA
v_call: TRBV19

cdr3_aa: ASSSATGVYEQY
clone_size: NA
v_call: TRBV6-2/TRBV6-3

cdr3_aa: ASSFAVSGIPNEQF
clone_size: NA
v_call: TRBV12-1

cdr3_aa: ASSRTGQGYEQY
clone_size: NA
v_call: TRBV6-2/TRBV6-3

cdr3_aa: ASSQRAATGGEQF
clone_size: NA
v_call: TRBV7-9

cdr3_aa: ASSYGKGTGDYEQY
clone_size: NA
v_call: TRBV28

cdr3_aa: ASSTRQNTDTQY
clone_size: NA
v_call: TRBV5-4

cdr3_aa: ASSLRGGPGNTGELF
clone_size: once
v_call: TRBV7-8

cdr3_aa: AWSGDRTNYGYT
clone_size: NA
v_call: TRBV30

cdr3_aa: AWGTTGQSSGANVLT
clone_size: NA
v_call: TRBV30

cdr3_aa: ASSTSGQGVSNYGYT
clone_size: few
v_call: TRBV5-1

cdr3_aa: ASSLIGTNYEQY
clone_size: NA
v_call: TRBV5-1

cdr3_aa: ATQLAETNTGELF
clone_size: NA
v_call: TRBV10-3

cdr3_aa: ASSFVDRGIGEKLF
clone_size: once
v_call: TRBV7-9

cdr3_aa: ASSSDRGITEAF
clone_size: NA
v_call: TRBV7-9

cdr3_aa: ASSATDSNEKLF
clone_size: NA
v_call: TRBV27

cdr3_aa: ASSLRGAFGQPQH
clone_size: NA
v_call: TRBV27